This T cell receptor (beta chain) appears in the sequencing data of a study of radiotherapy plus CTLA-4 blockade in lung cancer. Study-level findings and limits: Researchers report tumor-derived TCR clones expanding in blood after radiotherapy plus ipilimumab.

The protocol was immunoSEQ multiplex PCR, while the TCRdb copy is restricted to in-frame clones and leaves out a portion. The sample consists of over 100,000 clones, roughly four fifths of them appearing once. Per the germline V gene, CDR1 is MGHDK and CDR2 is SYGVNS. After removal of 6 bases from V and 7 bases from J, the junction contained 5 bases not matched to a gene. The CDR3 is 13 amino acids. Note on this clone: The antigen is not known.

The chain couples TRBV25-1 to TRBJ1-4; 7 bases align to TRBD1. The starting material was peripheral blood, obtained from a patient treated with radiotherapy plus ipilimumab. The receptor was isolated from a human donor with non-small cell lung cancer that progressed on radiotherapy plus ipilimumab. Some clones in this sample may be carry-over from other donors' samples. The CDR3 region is CASRQGFSEKLFF. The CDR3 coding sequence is TGTGCCAGCAGACAGGGGTTTTCTGAAAAACTGTTTTTT.